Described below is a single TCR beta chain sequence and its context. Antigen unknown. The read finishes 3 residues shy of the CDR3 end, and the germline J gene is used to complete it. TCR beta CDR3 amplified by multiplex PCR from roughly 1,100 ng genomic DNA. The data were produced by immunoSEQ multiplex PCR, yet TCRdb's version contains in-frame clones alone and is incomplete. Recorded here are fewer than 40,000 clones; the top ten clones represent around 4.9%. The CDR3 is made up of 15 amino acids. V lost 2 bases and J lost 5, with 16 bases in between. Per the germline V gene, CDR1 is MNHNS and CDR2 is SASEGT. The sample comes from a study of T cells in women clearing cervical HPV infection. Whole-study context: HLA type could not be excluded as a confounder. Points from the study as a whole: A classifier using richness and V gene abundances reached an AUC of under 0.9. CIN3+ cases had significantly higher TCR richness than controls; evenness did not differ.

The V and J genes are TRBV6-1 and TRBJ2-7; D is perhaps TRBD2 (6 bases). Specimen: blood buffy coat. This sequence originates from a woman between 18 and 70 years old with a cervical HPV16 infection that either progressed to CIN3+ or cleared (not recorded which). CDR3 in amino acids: CASSEPNGGSNEQYF. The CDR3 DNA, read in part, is TGTGCCAGCAGTGAACCAAACGGGGGAAGCAACGAG.